This record concerns one T cell receptor (beta chain) sequence. What it recognizes is unknown. This record belongs to a study of memory CD4+ T cells and cytomegalovirus serostatus. Background on the study: Healthy Belgian adult donors included about nine CMV-positive and approximately 25 CMV-negative people.

This CDR3 contains 14 residues. Findings and caveats of the study: The CMV-associated TCR signature appears largely within the CD4+ memory repertoire. Each of 67 CMV-associated TCRbeta sequences occurred in one to five individuals.

Using immunoSEQ multiplex PCR, the repertoire was profiled, and TCRdb retains in-frame clones only, with some absent. The table lists nearly 50,000 clones, more than 70% of them singletons. The sort gate was single viable CD3+CD4+CD8-CD45RO+ cells for memory CD4+ T cells. This sequence was found in an adult in good health and CMV-seronegative. Material for sequencing was memory CD4+ T cells from blood. The V call is TRBV1, the J call TRBJ2-1; the table names TRBD2, a call not compared with the DNA. TRBV1 represents a pseudogene. The DNA of the CDR3 is TGCACCAGCAGCCAAAGGCTGGAGGGCAATGAGCAGTTCTTC. Residues: CTSSQRLEGNEQFF.